These 11 T cell receptor beta chains were all obtained from the same sample, sequenced in a study of blood T cell repertoires in COVID-19. Here immunoSEQ multiplex PCR was the method, and the copy in TCRdb shows in-frame clones only, minus some. The data contain 300,000 to 350,000 clones, about 90% of them singletons. Material for sequencing was PBMCs or T cells enriched from blood (not recorded which). The receptors stem from a man aged 25-45 years who had recovered from COVID-19.

J is TRBJ2-7 and V is TRBV5-6; D remains ambiguous. The CDR3 is made up of 14 amino acids. Germline V lookup: CDR1 SGHDT, CDR2 YYEEEE. V was shortened by 5 bases and J by 2 bases, with 14 bases between the two germline ends. The CDR3 DNA sequence: TGTGCCAGCAGACGCTATCAGGAAACCTACGAGCAGTACTTC. This translates into CASRRYQETYEQYF.

The J gene is TRBJ2-7, the V gene TRBV12-2; the table calls TRBD1, which could not be checked here. TRBV12-2 is recorded as a pseudogene. CDR3 length: 12 amino acids. CDR3 sequence (DNA): TGTGCAAGTCGCTTCGCAGGTTGCGAGCAGTACTTC. Its protein is CASRFAGCEQYF.

CDR3 nucleotides: TGTGCCAGCAGTTCTAGCGGGGGGCGAAATGAGCAGTTCTTC. Translating gives CASSSSGGRNEQFF. The J gene is TRBJ2-1, the V gene TRBV6-2 or TRBV6-3, with 11 bases aligning to TRBD2. J gave up 7 bases and V 4 bases, and 3 bases lay outside the gene matches. The CDR3 is 14 amino acids. The V gene's germline CDR1 is MNHEY and CDR2 SVGEGT.

The chain has TRBV28 and TRBJ1-2; D remains unclear. CDR3 length equals 12 residues. Germline assignment: CDR1 MDHEN and CDR2 SYDVKM. This CDR3 is CEEAWEDYGYTF. In DNA form, the CDR3 reads TGTGAGGAGGCGTGGGAGGACTATGGCTACACCTTC.

This clone has just one count. V and J are TRBV4-1 and TRBJ2-7, with D perhaps TRBD2 (6 bases). The CDR3 loop spans 16 amino acids. V was shortened by 4 bases and J by 2 bases, with 18 bases between the two germline ends. Germline V gene lookup returns CDR1 MGHRA and CDR2 YSYEKL. CDR3 nucleotide sequence: TGCGCCAGCAGCCGCGACGACCAGGGACTTGCCTACGAGCAGTACTTC. Translation: CASSRDDQGLAYEQYF.

The gene calls are TRBV4-2 and TRBJ2-7; 10 nucleotides line up with TRBD1. The CDR3 contains 16 residues. V was pared by 0 bases and J by 2 bases, with 4 bases of the junction left unmatched. Germline V gene lookup returns CDR1 LGHNA and CDR2 YNFKEQ. The CDR3 loop reads CASSQDPGTGAYEQYF. In nucleotides, the CDR3 is TGTGCCAGCAGCCAAGATCCCGGGACAGGGGCCTACGAGCAGTACTTC.

Concerning this clone itself: This same CDR3 is encoded by further DNA sequences in the sample. CDR3 coding DNA: TGTGCCAGCAGTTTATCCGGGGAGACCCAGTACTTC. Its protein is CASSLSGETQYF. The chain carries TRBV28 and TRBJ2-5; no firm D call. In germline, CDR1 is MDHEN, CDR2 SYDVKM. V was cut by 1 base and J by 5 bases, with 5 bases left in between. CDR3 length: 12 amino acids.

The chain employs TRBV11-2 and TRBJ2-7, with D possibly TRBD1 on 5 matching bases. CDR1 is SGHAT, CDR2 FQNNGV, per germline. The CDR3 consists of 13 residues. V was cut by 3 bases and J by 6 bases, with 12 bases left in between. Written as DNA, the CDR3 is TGTGCCAGCAGCTTGTCATCAGGGTCCGAGCAGTACTTC. Translating it yields CASSLSSGSEQYF.

The rearrangement uses TRBV28 and TRBJ1-5; 11 positions match TRBD1. The CDR3 spans 16 residues. V dropped 6 bases and J dropped 5; count of bases not matched to a gene: 9. Per the germline V gene, CDR1 is MDHEN and CDR2 is SYDVKM. CDR3 residues: CASSSSGTGGYQPQHF. The DNA of the CDR3 is TGTGCCAGCAGCTCATCAGGGACAGGGGGATATCAGCCCCAGCATTTT.

In this sample, this clone turned up once. V is TRBV5-1 and J is TRBJ1-4; D remains ambiguous. The V gene's germline CDR1 is SGHRS and CDR2 YFSETQ. Trimming shortened V by 4 bases and J by 6 bases, and 4 bases separated the two germline ends. CDR3 length equals 11 residues. DNA for the CDR3: TGCGCCAGCAGCGCGGATGAAAAACTGTTTTTT. Translating gives CASSADEKLFF.

V gene TRBV28 combines with J gene TRBJ1-1; D perhaps matches TRBD1 (6 bases). Looked up from germline, CDR1 is MDHEN and CDR2 is SYDVKM. This CDR3 region has 13 residues. V lost 5 bases, J lost 1 base, and 8 bases lay in between. The CDR3: CASSIGGNTEAFF. CDR3 sequence (DNA): TGTGCCAGCAGTATAGGGGGGAACACTGAAGCTTTCTTT.